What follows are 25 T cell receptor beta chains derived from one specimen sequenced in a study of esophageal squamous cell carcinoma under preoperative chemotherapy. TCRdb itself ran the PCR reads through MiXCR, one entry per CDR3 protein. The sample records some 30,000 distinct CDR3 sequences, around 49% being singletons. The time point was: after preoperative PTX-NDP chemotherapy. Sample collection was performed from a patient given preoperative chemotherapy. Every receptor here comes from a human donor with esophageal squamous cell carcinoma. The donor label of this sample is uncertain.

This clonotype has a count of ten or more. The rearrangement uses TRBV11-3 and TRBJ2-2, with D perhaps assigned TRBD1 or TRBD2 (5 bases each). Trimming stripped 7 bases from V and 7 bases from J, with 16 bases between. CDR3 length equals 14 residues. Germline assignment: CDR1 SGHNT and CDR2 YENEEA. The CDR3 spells CASTQGARGGELFF. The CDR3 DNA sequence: TGTGCCAGCACCCAGGGAGCAAGGGGCGGGGAGCTGTTTTTT.

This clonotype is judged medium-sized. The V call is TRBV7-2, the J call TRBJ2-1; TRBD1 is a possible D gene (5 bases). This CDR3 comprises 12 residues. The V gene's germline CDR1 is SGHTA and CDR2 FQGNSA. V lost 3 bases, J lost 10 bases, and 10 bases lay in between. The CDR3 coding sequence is TGTGCCAGCAGCTTGTTCAGGACAGAGCAGTTCTTC. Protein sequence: CASSLFRTEQFF. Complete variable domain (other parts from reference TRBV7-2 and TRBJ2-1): GAGVSQSPSNKVTEKGKDVELRCDPISGHTALYWYRQSLGQGLEFLIYFQGNSAPDKSGLPSDRFSAERTGGSVSTLTIQRTQQEDSAVYLCASSLFRTEQFFGPGTRLTVL.

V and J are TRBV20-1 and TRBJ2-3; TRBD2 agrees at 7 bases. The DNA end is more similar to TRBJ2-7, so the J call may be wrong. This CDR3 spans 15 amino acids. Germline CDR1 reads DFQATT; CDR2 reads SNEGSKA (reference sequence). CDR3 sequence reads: CSAGDGGGDPETQYF. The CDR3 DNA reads TGCAGTGCGGGGGATGGGGGGGGGGACCCAGAGACGCAGTACTTC.

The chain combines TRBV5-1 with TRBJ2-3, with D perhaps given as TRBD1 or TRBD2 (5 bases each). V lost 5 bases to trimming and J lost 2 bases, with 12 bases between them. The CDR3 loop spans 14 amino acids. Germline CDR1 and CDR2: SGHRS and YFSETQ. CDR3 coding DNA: TGCGCCAGCAGAGGGACCCCGAACACAGATACGCAGTATTTT. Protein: CASRGTPNTDTQYF.

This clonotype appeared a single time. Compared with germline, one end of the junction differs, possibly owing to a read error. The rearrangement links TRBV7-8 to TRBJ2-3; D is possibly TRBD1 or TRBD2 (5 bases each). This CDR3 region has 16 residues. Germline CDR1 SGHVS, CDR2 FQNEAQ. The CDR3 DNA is TGTGCCAGCAGCCGCCTCGGGGCTGCAAGCACCGATGAGCAGTTTTTT. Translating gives CASSRLGAASTDEQFF.

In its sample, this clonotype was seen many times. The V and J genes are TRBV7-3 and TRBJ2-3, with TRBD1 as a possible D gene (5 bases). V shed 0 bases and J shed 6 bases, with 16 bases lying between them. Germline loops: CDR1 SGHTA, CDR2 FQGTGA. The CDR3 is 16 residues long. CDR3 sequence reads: CASSLTVSAGMDTQYF. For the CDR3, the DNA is TGTGCCAGCAGCTTAACGGTCAGCGCAGGGATGGATACGCAGTATTTT.

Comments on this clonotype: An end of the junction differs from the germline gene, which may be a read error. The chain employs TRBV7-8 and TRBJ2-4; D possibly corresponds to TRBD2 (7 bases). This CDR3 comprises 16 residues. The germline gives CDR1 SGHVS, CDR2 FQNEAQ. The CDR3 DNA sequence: TGTGCCAGCCGCGACTTAGGGGGGGGGGCCAAAGACACGCAGTATTTC. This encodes CASRDLGGGAKDTQYF.

The CDR3 loop reads CASSNLPDRSEAFF. CDR3 sequence (DNA): TGTGCCAGCAGCAATCTGCCGGACAGGAGCGAAGCTTTCTTT. This sequence joins TRBV5-5 and TRBJ1-1; 7 nucleotides line up with TRBD1. This CDR3 has 14 amino acids. With V trimmed by 4 bases and J by 8 bases, 11 bases remained unmatched. Per germline, CDR1 SGHKS and CDR2 YYEKEE (reference sequence).

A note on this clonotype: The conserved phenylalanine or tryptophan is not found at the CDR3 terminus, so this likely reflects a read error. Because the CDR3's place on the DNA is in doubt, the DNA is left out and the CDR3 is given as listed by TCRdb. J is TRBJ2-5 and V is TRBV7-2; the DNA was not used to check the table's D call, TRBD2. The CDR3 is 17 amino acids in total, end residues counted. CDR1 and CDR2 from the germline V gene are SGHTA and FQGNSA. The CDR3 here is CASSLIERGGPTETWHL.

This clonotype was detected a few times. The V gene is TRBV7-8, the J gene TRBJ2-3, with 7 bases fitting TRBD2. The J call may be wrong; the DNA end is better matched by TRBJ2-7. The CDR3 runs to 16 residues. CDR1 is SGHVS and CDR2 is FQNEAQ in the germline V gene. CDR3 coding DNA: TGTGCCAGCAGCAACCTGGGGGGGTGGGCCGGTGATACGCAGTACTTC. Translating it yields CASSNLGGWAGDTQYF.

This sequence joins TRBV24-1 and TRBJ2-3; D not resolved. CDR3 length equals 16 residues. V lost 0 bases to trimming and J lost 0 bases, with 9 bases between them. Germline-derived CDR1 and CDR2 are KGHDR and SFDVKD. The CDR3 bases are TGTGCCACCAGTGATTTGACAACGACTAGCACAGATACGCAGTATTTT. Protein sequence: CATSDLTTTSTDTQYF.

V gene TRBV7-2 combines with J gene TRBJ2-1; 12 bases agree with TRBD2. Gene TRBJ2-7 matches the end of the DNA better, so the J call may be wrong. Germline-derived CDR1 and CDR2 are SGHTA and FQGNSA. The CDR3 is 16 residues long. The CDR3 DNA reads TGTGCCAGCAGCCGAGCGCTAGCGGGAGGGTACAATGAGCAGTACTTC. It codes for CASSRALAGGYNEQYF.

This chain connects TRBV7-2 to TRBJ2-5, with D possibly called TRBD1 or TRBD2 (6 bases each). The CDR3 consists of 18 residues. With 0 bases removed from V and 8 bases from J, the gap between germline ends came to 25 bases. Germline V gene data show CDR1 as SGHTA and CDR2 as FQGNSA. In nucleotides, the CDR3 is TGTGCCAGCAGCTTAGCGGGGCTCGGGGGCCGGGCCCAGGATACCCAGTACTTC. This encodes CASSLAGLGGRAQDTQYF.

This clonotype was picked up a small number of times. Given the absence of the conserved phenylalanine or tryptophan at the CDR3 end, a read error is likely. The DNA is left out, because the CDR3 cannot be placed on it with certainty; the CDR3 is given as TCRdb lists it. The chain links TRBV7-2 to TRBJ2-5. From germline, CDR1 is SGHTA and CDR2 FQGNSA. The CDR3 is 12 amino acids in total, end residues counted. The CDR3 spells CASSRIQETQYS.

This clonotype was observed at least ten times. The CDR3 loop reads CASSYSSRGADTQYF. In nucleotides, the CDR3 is TGTGCCAGCAGTTACTCGAGCAGGGGAGCAGATACGCAGTATTTT. The chain couples TRBV6-2 or TRBV6-3 to TRBJ2-3, with a weak D call TRBD1 (6 bases). The CDR3 spans 15 residues. Germline V CDR1 and CDR2: MNHEY, SVGEGT. V dropped 0 bases and J dropped 4 bases, with 11 bases sitting between them.

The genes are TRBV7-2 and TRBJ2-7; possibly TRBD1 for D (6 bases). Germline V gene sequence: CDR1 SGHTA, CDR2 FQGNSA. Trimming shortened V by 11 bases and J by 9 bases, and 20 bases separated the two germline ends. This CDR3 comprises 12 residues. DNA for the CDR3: TGTGCCGGGGGCTTTGACAAGGGGACGCAGTACTTC. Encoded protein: CAGGFDKGTQYF. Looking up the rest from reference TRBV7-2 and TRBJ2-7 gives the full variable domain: GAGVSQSPSNKVTEKGKDVELRCDPISGHTALYWYRQSLGQGLEFLIYFQGNSAPDKSGLPSDRFSAERTGGSVSTLTIQRTQQEDSAVYLCAGGFDKGTQYFGPGTRLTVT.

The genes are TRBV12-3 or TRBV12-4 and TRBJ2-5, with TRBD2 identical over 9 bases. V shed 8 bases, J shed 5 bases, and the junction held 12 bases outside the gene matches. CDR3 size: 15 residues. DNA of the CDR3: TGTGCCAGCGGGACCGGCGGGAGGGGGCGCGAGACCCAGTACTTC. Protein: CASGTGGRGRETQYF.

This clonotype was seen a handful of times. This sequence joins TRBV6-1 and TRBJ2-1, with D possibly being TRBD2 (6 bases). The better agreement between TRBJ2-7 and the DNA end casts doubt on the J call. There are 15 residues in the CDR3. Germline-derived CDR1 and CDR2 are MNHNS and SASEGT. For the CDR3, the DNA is TGTGCCAGCAGTGAAGCGGGCGGGAACCCCTACGAGCAGTACTTC. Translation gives CASSEAGGNPYEQYF.

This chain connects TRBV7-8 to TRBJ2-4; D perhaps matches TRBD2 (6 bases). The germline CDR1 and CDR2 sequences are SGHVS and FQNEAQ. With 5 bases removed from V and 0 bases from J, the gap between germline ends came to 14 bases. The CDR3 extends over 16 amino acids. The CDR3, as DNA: TGTGCCAGCAGCAACCTGGGGCGGGGAGCCAAAAACATTCAGTACTTC. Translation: CASSNLGRGAKNIQYF.

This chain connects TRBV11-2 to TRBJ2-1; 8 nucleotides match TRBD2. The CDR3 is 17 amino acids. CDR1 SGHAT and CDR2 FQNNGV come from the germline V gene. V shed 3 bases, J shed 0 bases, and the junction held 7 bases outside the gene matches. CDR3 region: CASSLIAGSSSYNEQFF. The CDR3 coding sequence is TGTGCCAGCAGCTTGATAGCGGGGTCTAGCTCCTACAATGAGCAGTTCTTC.

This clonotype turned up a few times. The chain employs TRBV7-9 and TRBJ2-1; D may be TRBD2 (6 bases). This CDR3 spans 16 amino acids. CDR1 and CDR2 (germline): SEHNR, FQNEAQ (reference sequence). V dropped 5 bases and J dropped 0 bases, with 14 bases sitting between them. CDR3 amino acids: CASSPLASSSYNEQFF. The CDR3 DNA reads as TGTGCCAGCAGCCCTCTAGCGTCGAGCTCCTACAATGAGCAGTTCTTC.

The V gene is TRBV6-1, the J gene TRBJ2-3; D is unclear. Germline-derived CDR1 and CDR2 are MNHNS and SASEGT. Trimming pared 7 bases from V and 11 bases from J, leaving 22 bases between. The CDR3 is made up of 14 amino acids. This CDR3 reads CASIQAENTEEQYF. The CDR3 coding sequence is TGTGCCAGCATTCAGGCTGAGAACACAGAGGAGCAGTATTTT.

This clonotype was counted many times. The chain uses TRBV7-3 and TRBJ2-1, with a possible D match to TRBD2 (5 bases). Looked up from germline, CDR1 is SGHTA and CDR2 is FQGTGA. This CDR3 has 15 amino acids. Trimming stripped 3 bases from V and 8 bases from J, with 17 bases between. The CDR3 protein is CASSFSGFMRDEQFF. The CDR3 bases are TGTGCCAGCAGCTTCTCGGGCTTTATGAGGGATGAGCAGTTCTTC.

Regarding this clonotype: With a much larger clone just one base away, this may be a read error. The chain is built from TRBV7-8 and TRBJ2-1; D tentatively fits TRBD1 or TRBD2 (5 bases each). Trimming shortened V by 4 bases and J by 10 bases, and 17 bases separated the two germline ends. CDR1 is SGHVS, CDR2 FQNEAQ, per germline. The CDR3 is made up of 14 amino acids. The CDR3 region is CASSSLTGTYEQFF. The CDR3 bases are TGTGCCAGCAGCTCCTTGACGGGGACCTACGAGCAGTTCTTC.

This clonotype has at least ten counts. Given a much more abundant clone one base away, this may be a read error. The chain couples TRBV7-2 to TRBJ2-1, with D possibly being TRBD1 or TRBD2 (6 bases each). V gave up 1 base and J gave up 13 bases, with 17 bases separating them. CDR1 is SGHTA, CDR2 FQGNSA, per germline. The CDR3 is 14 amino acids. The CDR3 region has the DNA TGTGCCAGCAGCTTAGAGGGGGGCCAAGAGACCCAGTTCTTC. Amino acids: CASSLEGGQETQFF.